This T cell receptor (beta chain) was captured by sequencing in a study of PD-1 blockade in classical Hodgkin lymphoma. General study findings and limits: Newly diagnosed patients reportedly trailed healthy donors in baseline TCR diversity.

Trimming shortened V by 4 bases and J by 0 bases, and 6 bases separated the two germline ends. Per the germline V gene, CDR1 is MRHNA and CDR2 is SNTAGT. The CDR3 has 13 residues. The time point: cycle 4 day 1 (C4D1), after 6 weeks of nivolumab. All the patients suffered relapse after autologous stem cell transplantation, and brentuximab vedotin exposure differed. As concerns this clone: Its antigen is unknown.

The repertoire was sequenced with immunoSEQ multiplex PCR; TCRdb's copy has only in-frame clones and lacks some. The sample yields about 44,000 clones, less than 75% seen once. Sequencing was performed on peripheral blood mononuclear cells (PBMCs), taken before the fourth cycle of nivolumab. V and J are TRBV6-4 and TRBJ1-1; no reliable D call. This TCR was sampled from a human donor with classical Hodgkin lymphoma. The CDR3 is CASSARVNTEAFF. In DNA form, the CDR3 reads TGTGCCAGCAGTGCAAGGGTGAACACTGAAGCTTTCTTT.